This T cell receptor (beta chain) derives from a study of T cells after yellow fever vaccination. Study-level information: Fractions with few cells were prepared using SMART-Seq v4 Ultra Low Input. Broader study findings: When the response was secondary, it was weaker but reached its peak faster, day 5 versus 15. Clones that expanded after primary vaccination mostly reappeared after the booster (around 96% CD4, roughly 90% CD8).

A universal primer site and UMIs were added as TCR cDNA was made by 5'RACE template switching. A single record per CDR3 protein comes from TCRdb applying MiXCR to the 5' RACE reads. The table shows roughly 400,000 distinct CDR3 sequences, with approximately 18% occurring only once. Trimming removed 2 bases from V and 5 bases from J, with 8 bases in between. CDR1 is SGHNT and CDR2 is YYREEE in the germline V gene (reference sequence). CDR3 length: 13 residues. In regard to this clonotype: The antigen is unknown.

The sequencing here drew on PBMCs, taken before the yellow fever booster vaccination. This clonotype was sampled from a man younger than 35 who received the YFV17D yellow fever vaccine. V and J are TRBV5-4 and TRBJ2-1; TRBD1 or TRBD2 may be the D gene (5 bases each). CDR3 loop: CASSFRDDNEQFF. The DNA for the CDR3 is TGTGCCAGCAGCTTCCGGGACGACAATGAGCAGTTCTTC.